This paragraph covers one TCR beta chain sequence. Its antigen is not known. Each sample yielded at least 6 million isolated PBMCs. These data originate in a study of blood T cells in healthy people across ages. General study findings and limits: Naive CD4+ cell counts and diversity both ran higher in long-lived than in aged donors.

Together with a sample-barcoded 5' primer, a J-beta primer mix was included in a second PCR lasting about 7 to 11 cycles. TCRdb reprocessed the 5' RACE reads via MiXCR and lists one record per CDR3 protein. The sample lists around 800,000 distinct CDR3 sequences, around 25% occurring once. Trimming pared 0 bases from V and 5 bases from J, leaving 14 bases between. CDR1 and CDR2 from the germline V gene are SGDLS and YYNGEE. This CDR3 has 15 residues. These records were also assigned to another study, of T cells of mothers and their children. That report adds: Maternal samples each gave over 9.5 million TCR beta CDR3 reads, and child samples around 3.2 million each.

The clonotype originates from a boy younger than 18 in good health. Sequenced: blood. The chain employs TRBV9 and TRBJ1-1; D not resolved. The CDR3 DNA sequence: TGTGCCAGCAGCGTAGCCGGCCACCCCGGGACTGAAGCTTTCTTT. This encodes CASSVAGHPGTEAFF.